This T cell receptor beta chain stems from a study of T cell responses to AZD1222 COVID-19 vaccine. CDR3 length: 16 residues. The V end lost 2 bases, the J end lost 7 bases, and 20 bases lay between the germline ends. Germline V gene sequence: CDR1 MNHEY, CDR2 SVGAGI. Study observations and caveats: A mostly white British donor set with more females was recruited, and clonal diversity was possibly underestimated. Distributed over spike, vaccine-associated CD4 TCRs predominated at 160-218 and 743-854.

Some clones are missing from TCRdb's copy, which holds only in-frame ones; the method was immunoSEQ multiplex PCR. The sample lists approximately 150,000 clones; roughly 90% were seen once. With regard to this clone: As yet, its antigen is unknown.

The starting material was peripheral blood, obtained on day 0 of AZD1222 vaccination. This TCR was sampled from an adult in good health. The chain is built from TRBV6-5 and TRBJ1-2, with a tentative D call TRBD1 (5 bases). The CDR3 protein is CASSYVLIGAQGGYTF. DNA of the CDR3: TGTGCCAGCAGTTACGTTCTAATAGGGGCGCAGGGTGGCTACACCTTC.